The T cell receptor (beta chain) under discussion was sequenced for a study of T cells after yellow fever vaccination. The wider study: Libraries from low-cell-number fractions were prepared with the SMART-Seq v4 Ultra Low Input RNA kit. The study's findings and limits: Contamination of FACS-sorted repertoires by abundant clonotypes from the bulk population could occur. The study re-detected most primary-vaccination clones after the booster (approximately 96% CD4, just over 85% CD8).

Comments on this clonotype: The target antigen is unknown.

The V gene's germline CDR1 is DFQATT and CDR2 SNEGSKA (reference sequence). The CDR3 length is 15 residues. V trimming: 6 bases; J trimming: 2 bases; junction bases outside the gene matches: 11. As TCR cDNA was made by 5'RACE template switching, a universal primer site and UMIs were added. TCRdb called the 5' RACE reads again in MiXCR, with one record for every CDR3 protein. The sample consists of approximately 450,000 distinct CDR3 sequences, approximately 18% of them appearing once. The V gene is TRBV20-1, the J gene TRBJ2-5; 8 bases fit TRBD1. This clonotype was obtained from a young man who received the YFV17D yellow fever vaccine. The specimen comprised PBMCs, sampled before the yellow fever booster vaccination. Written as DNA, the CDR3 is TGCAGTGCCAGCGCAGGGGGCGGGGTTCAAGAGACCCAGTACTTC. Its translation is CSASAGGGVQETQYF.